This T cell receptor (beta chain) was found in a study of T cell responses to AZD1222 COVID-19 vaccine. Looking at the study overall: Doses given second, at about 4 or about 12 weeks, were pooled.

Profiled with immunoSEQ multiplex PCR; TCRdb holds only in-frame clones, not every one. In the table there are tens of thousands of clones, almost 90% of which are singletons. Germline CDR1 reads ENHRY; CDR2 reads SYGVKD. CDR3 length: 15 amino acids. The study's findings and limits: White British ancestry dominated among donors, who included more females, and clonal diversity was possibly underestimated. Only after the peak T cell response were repertoires sampled. Unmutated regions of variants are reportedly targeted by nearly half of spike-specific TCRs.

With regard to this clone: Its antigen remains unidentified.

V gene TRBV10-3 combines with J gene TRBJ2-3; 11 nucleotides agree with TRBD1. The clonotype originates from an adult in good health. The source was peripheral blood, collected on day 0 of AZD1222 vaccination. CDR3 residues: CASGPGTGGSDTQYF. CDR3 nucleotide sequence: TGTGCATCAGGGCCCGGGACAGGGGGATCAGATACGCAGTATTTT.